Described below is a single T cell receptor beta chain sequence and its context. Its antigen is unknown. The data belong to a study of T cell responses to AZD1222 COVID-19 vaccine. General observations from the study: It was only 6 or 7 AZD1222 recipients who were seropositive at baseline.

V lost 3 bases to trimming and J lost 0 bases, with 6 bases between them. Germline assignment: CDR1 MDHEN and CDR2 SYDVKM. CDR3 length equals 14 residues. The data were produced by immunoSEQ multiplex PCR, yet TCRdb's version contains in-frame clones alone and is incomplete. The sample consists of roughly 170,000 clones, 90% to 95% of them appearing once. The gene calls are TRBV28 and TRBJ2-1; D gene uncertain. The TCR originated in an adult who received the AZD1222 COVID-19 vaccine. The material sequenced was peripheral blood, taken 28 days after the second AZD1222 dose. The DNA of the CDR3 is TGTGCCAGCAGTTTTGGGGTCTCCTACAATGAGCAGTTCTTC. It encodes CASSFGVSYNEQFF.